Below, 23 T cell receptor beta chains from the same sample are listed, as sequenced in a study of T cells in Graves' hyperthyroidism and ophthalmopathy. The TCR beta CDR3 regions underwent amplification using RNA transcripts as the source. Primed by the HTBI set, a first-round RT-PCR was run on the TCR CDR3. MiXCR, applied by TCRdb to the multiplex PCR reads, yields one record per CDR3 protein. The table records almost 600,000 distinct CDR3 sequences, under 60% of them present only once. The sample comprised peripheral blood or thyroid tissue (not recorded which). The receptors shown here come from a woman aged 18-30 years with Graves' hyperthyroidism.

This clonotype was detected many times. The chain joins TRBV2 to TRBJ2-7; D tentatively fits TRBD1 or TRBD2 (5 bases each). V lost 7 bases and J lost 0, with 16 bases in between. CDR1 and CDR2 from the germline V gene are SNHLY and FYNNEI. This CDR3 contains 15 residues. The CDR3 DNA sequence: TGTGCCAGCAAATCATTTGGGGGTAACTCCTACGAGCAGTACTTC. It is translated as CASKSFGGNSYEQYF.

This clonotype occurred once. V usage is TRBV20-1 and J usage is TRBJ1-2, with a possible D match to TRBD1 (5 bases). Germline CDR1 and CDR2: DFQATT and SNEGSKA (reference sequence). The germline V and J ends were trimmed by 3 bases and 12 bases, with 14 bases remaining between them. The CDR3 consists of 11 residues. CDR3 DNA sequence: TGCAGTGCTAGGGGGCCCCGCGGAAACACCTTC. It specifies CSARGPRGNTF.

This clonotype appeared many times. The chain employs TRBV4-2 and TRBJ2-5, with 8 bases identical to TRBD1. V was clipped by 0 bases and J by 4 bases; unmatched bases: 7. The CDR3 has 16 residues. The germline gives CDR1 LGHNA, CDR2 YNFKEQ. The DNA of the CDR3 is TGTGCCAGCAGCCAAGATCTTGAGACAGGGGTAGAGACCCAGTACTTC. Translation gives CASSQDLETGVETQYF.

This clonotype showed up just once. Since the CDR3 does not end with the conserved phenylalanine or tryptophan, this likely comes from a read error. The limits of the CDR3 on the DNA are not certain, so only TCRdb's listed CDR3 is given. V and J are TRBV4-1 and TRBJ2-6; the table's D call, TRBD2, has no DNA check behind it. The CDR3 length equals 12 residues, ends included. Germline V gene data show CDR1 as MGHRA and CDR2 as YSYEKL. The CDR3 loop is CASSQGASGLDT.

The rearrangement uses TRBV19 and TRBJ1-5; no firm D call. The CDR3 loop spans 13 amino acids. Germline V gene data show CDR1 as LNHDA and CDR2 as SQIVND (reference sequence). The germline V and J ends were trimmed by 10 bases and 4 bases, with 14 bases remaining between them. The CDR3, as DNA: TGTGCCACCCAATTGGGCGGGAATCAGCCCCAGCATTTT. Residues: CATQLGGNQPQHF.

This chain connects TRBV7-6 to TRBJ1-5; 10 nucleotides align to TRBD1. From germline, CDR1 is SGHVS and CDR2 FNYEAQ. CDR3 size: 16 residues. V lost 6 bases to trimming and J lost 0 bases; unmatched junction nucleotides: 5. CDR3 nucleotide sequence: TGTGCCAGCAGTCCCGGACAGGGGGGTAGCAATCAGCCCCAGCATTTT. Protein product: CASSPGQGGSNQPQHF.

CDR3 loop: CSVRAGGYQETQYF. The CDR3 nucleotides are TGCAGCGTTAGGGCAGGGGGCTATCAAGAGACCCAGTACTTC. The rearrangement joins TRBV29-1 to TRBJ2-5, with 8 bases aligning to TRBD1. V shed 5 bases and J 2 bases; nucleotides not matched to a gene: 7. The CDR3 spans 14 residues. The germline V gene has CDR1 SQVTM and CDR2 ANQGSEA.

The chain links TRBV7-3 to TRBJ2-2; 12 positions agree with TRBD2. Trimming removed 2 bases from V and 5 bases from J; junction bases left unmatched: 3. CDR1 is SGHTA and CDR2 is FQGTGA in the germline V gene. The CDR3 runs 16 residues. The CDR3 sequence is CASSLGLAGITGELFF. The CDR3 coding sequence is TGTGCCAGCAGCTTAGGACTAGCGGGAATTACCGGGGAGCTGTTTTTT.

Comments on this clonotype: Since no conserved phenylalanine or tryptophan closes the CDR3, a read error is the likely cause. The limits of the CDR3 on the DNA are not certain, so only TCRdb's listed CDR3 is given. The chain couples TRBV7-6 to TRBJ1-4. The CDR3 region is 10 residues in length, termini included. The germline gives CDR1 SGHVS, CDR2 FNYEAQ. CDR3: CASSPQRLGY.

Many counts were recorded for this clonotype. For the CDR3, the DNA is TGTGCCAGCAGCCCAACCGGAGGTCCGGGTTCCGAAGCTTTCTTT. Translating it yields CASSPTGGPGSEAFF. The chain couples TRBV5-8 to TRBJ1-1; D call uncertain. Between the trimmed V and J ends, which lost 4 bases and 8 bases, there was a span of 21 bases. Germline V gives CDR1 SGHTS, CDR2 YDEGEE. The CDR3 is 15 amino acids.

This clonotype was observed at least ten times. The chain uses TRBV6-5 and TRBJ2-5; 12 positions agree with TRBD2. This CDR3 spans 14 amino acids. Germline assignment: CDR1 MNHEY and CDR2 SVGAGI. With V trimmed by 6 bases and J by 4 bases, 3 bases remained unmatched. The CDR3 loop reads CASRTGLAGETQYF. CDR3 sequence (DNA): TGTGCCAGCAGGACGGGACTAGCGGGAGAGACCCAGTACTTC.

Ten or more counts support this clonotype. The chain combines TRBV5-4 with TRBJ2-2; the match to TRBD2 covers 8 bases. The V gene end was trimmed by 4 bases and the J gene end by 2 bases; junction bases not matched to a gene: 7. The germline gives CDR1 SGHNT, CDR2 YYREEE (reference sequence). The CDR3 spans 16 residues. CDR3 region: CASSPRLASNTGELFF. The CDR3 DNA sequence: TGTGCCAGCAGCCCGCGACTAGCGAGTAACACCGGGGAGCTGTTTTTT.

CDR3 in DNA: TGTGCCACCAGCAGAGGTAGCGGGGGCCTGCATCAGTACTTC. Encoded protein: CATSRGSGGLHQYF. The J gene is TRBJ2-7, the V gene TRBV15, with 9 bases matching TRBD2. V was clipped by 1 base and J by 10 bases; unmatched bases: 8. Germline CDR1 LNHNV, CDR2 YYDKDF (reference sequence). The CDR3 is made up of 14 amino acids.

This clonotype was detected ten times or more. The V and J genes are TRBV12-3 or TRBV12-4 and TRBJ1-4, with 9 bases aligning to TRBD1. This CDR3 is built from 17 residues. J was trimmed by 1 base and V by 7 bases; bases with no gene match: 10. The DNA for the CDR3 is TGTGCCAGCATCAATCGGTACAGGGGGCAAACTAATGAAAAACTGTTTTTT. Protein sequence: CASINRYRGQTNEKLFF.

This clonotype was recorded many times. The CDR3: CASSTAGTGLYEQYF. Written as DNA, the CDR3 is TGTGCCAGCAGCACGGCCGGGACTGGGCTCTACGAGCAGTACTTC. The V gene is TRBV11-2, the J gene TRBJ2-7, with D possibly TRBD2 on 6 matching bases. The CDR3 totals 15 residues. Germline values: CDR1 SGHAT, CDR2 FQNNGV. With 5 bases removed from V and 3 bases from J, the gap between germline ends came to 17 bases.

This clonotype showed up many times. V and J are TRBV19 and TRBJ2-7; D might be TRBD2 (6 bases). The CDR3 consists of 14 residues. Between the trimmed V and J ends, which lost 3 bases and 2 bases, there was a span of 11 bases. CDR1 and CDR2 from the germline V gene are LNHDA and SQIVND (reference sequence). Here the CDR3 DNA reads TGTGCCAGTAGTATGGCTAGCGAGACCTACGAGCAGTACTTC. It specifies CASSMASETYEQYF. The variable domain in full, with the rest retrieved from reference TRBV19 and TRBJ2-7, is DGGITQSPKYLFRKEGQNVTLSCEQNLNHDAMYWYRQDPGQGLRLIYYSQIVNDFQKGDIAEGYSVSREKKESFPLTVTSAQKNPTAFYLCASSMASETYEQYFGPGTRLTVT.

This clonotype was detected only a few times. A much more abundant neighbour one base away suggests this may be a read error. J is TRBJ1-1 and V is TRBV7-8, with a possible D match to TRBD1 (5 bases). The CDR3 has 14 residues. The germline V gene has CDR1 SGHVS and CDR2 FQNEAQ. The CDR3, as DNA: TGTGCCAGCAGCGAAGGGGTGGGGAGCACTGAAACTTTCTTT. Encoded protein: CASSEGVGSTETFF.

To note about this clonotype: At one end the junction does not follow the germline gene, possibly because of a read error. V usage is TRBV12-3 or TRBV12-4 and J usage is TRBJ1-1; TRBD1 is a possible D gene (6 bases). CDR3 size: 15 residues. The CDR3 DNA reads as TGTGCCAGCAGTGAGGGGGGGACGGGGAACGCTGAAGCCTTCTTT. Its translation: CASSEGGTGNAEAFF.

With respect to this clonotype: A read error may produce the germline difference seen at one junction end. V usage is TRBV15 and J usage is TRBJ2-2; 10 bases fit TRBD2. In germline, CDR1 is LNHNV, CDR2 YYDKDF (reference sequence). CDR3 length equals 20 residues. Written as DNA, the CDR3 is TGTGCCACCAGCAGAGATTGGGGATTAGCGGGAGGCACAAACACCGGGGGGCTGTTTTTT. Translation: CATSRDWGLAGGTNTGGLFF. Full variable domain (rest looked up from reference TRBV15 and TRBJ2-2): DAMVIQNPRYQVTQFGKPVTLSCSQTLNHNVMYWYQQKSSQAPKLLFHYYDKDFNNEADTPDNFQSRRPNTSFCFLDIRSPGLGDTAMYLCATSRDWGLAGGTNTGGLFFGEGSRLTVL.

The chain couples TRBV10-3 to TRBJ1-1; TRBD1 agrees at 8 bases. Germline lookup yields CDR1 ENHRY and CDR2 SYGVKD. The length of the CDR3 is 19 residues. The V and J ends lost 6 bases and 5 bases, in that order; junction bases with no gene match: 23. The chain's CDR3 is CAIRGQGPRLWAEETEAFF. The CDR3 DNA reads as TGTGCCATCAGAGGACAGGGACCACGTTTGTGGGCTGAGGAGACTGAAGCTTTCTTT.

CDR3 nucleotide sequence: TGCAGCCAAGATCACGACGGGAAAGAGACCCAGTACTTC. It translates to CSQDHDGKETQYF. This chain joins TRBV29-1 and TRBJ2-5, with D possibly being TRBD2 (5 bases). V gave up 8 bases and J gave up 3 bases, with 16 bases separating them. The CDR3 sequence is 13 residues long. Germline CDR1 reads SQVTM; CDR2 reads ANQGSEA.

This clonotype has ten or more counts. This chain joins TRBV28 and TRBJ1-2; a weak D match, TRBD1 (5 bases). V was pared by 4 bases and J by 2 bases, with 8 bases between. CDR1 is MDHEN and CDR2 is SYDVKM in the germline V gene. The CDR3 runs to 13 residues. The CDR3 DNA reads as TGTGCCAGCAGTTCCAGACAGAACTATGGCTACACCTTC. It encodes CASSSRQNYGYTF.

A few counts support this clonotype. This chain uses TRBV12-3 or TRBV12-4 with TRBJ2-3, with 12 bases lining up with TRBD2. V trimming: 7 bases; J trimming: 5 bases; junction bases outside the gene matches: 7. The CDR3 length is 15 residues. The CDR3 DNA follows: TGTGCCAGCATTTCTAGCGGGAGGGATGGAGATACGCAGTATTTT. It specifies CASISSGRDGDTQYF.